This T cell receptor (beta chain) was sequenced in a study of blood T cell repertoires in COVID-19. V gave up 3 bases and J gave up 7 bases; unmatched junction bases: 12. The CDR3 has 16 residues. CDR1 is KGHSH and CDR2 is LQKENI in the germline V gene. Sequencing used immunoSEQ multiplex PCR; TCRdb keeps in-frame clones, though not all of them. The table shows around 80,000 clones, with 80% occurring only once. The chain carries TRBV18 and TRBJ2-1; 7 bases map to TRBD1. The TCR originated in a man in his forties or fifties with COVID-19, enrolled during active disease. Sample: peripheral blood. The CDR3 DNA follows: TGTGCCAGCTCACCGCTATCAGGACAGGTAGGAAATGAGCAGTTCTTC. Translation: CASSPLSGQVGNEQFF.